A single sample gave rise to the 20 T cell receptor beta chains below, sequenced in a study of OX40 agonist ivuxolimab in advanced cancers. Clones were read by immunoSEQ multiplex PCR, and TCRdb kept only the in-frame ones, dropping some. The profile shows tens of thousands of clones, around 83% of them singletons. Source: CD4+ or CD8+ T cells sorted from blood, taken in a trial of the OX40 agonist ivuxolimab. The origin of the receptors is an adult with an advanced solid tumor such as melanoma, head and neck, liver or kidney cancer.

V and J are TRBV5-5 and TRBJ1-1; maybe TRBD1 (5 bases). The germline V gene has CDR1 SGHKS and CDR2 YYEKEE (reference sequence). V was trimmed by 1 base and J by 4 bases, leaving 8 bases between them. CDR3 size: 13 residues. CDR3 sequence (DNA): TGTGCCAGCAGCTTGCGGGGGATCACTGAAGCTTTCTTT. Amino acid sequence: CASSLRGITEAFF.

The chain combines TRBV6-5 with TRBJ1-2; D is perhaps TRBD1 (6 bases). The V gene lost 6 bases and the J gene lost 4 bases, with 15 bases spanning the gap. This CDR3 is 14 amino acids long. Germline lookup yields CDR1 MNHEY and CDR2 SVGAGI. CDR3 sequence reads: CASSLQRGTYGYTF. Written as DNA, the CDR3 is TGTGCCAGCAGCCTTCAGAGGGGGACCTATGGCTACACCTTC.

The J gene is TRBJ2-3, the V gene TRBV7-3; 13 nucleotides match TRBD2. CDR1 and CDR2 from the germline V gene are SGHTA and FQGTGA. V lost 4 bases to trimming and J lost 8 bases; unmatched junction nucleotides: 6. This CDR3 has 15 residues. The CDR3 region has the DNA TGTGCCAGCAGCTCGTCCGGGACTAGCGGGGCTACGCAGTATTTT. Translating it yields CASSSSGTSGATQYF.

The chain carries TRBV4-3 and TRBJ2-1; D perhaps matches TRBD2 (5 bases). Trimming stripped 0 bases from V and 7 bases from J, with 16 bases between. The CDR3 contains 16 residues. Per germline, CDR1 LGHNA and CDR2 YSLEER. The CDR3 DNA reads as TGCGCCAGCAGCCAAGATAGCGAACGGGGAGAAAATGAGCAGTTCTTC. Translating gives CASSQDSERGENEQFF.

The chain couples TRBV5-4 to TRBJ2-7, with D maybe TRBD1 (7 bases). V lost 10 bases and J lost 4, with 15 bases in between. CDR3 length equals 12 residues. Germline CDR1 and CDR2: SGHNT and YYREEE (reference sequence). The CDR3 reads CAAGGQGYEQYF. In DNA, the CDR3 is TGTGCCGCAGGGGGGCAGGGGTACGAGCAGTACTTC.

DNA for the CDR3: TGTGCCAGCAGCCTTAGCACAGATACGCAGTATTTT. The encoded protein is CASSLSTDTQYF. The chain is built from TRBV5-4 and TRBJ2-3; no clear D. Trimming cost V 4 bases and J 0 bases, with 3 bases left between them. Germline V gives CDR1 SGHNT, CDR2 YYREEE (reference sequence). This CDR3 is built from 12 residues.

This chain joins TRBV19 and TRBJ2-5; maybe TRBD2 (5 bases). Germline assignment: CDR1 LNHDA and CDR2 SQIVND (reference sequence). The CDR3 spans 14 residues. Trimming left V 3 bases short and J 6 bases short, with 14 bases between. DNA of the CDR3: TGTGCCAGTAGTATCATGAGGAGCGGAAAGACCCAGTACTTC. This codes for CASSIMRSGKTQYF.

This clone was recorded only once. The chain links TRBV18 to TRBJ1-1, with D perhaps matching TRBD1 (6 bases). V was cut by 6 bases and J by 4 bases, with 21 bases left in between. The CDR3 is 16 amino acids. Germline V CDR1 and CDR2: KGHSH, LQKENI. The DNA for the CDR3 is TGTGCCAGCTCGCCCACAGGGACTCGGGAGGGCACTGAAGCTTTCTTT. The encoded protein is CASSPTGTREGTEAFF.

In its sample, this clone was seen once. The chain joins TRBV4-3 to TRBJ2-2, with no clear D. Germline values: CDR1 LGHNA, CDR2 YSLEER. V was shortened by 0 bases and J by 5 bases, with 7 bases between the two germline ends. CDR3 length: 14 amino acids. The CDR3 region is CASSQELRTGELFF. The DNA of the CDR3 is TGCGCCAGCAGCCAAGAATTGCGGACCGGGGAGCTGTTTTTT.

The gene calls are TRBV5-4 and TRBJ2-3, with a weak D call TRBD1 (6 bases). Per the germline V gene, CDR1 is SGHNT and CDR2 is YYREEE (reference sequence). The CDR3 sequence is 15 residues long. V was cut by 0 bases and J by 5 bases, with 13 bases left in between. DNA for the CDR3: TGTGCCAGCAGCTTGGGGGGGCCTCGAGGAGATACGCAGTATTTT. Translation gives CASSLGGPRGDTQYF.

The chain couples TRBV6-5 to TRBJ1-4; maybe TRBD1 (5 bases). This CDR3 has 15 amino acids. Germline V gene data show CDR1 as MNHEY and CDR2 as SVGAGI. The ends were cut back, 6 bases at V and 8 bases at J, with 19 bases in the middle. The CDR3 spells CASRQSSRVGEKLFF. In DNA form, the CDR3 reads TGTGCCAGCAGACAATCCTCCAGGGTTGGAGAAAAACTGTTTTTT.

This chain links TRBV25-1 with TRBJ1-4; D call uncertain. CDR3 length: 14 amino acids. Germline values: CDR1 MGHDK, CDR2 SYGVNS. Trimming pared 9 bases from V and 2 bases from J, leaving 13 bases between. This CDR3 reads CASDRGGTNEKLFF. The CDR3 DNA follows: TGTGCCAGTGACCGGGGTGGCACTAATGAAAAACTGTTTTTT. Filled out from reference TRBV25-1 and TRBJ1-4, the complete variable domain reads EADIYQTPRYLVIGTGKKITLECSQTMGHDKMYWYQQDPGMELHLIHYSYGVNSTEKGDLSSESTVSRIRTEHFPLTLESARPSHTSQYLCASDRGGTNEKLFFGSGTQLSVL.

The chain joins TRBV21-1 to TRBJ1-6; TRBD1 is the table's D call and was not checked against the DNA. TRBV21-1 is described as a pseudogene. The length of the CDR3 is 14 residues. The DNA of the CDR3 is TGTGCCAGCAGCGACAGGGACCATAATTCACCCCTCCACTTT. This translates into CASSDRDHNSPLHF.

J is TRBJ2-3 and V is TRBV7-2, with TRBD2 matching 8 bases. The junction had 5 bases not matched to a gene; V was cut back by 3 bases and J by 6 bases. Germline CDR1 reads SGHTA; CDR2 reads FQGNSA. The CDR3 spans 14 residues. The CDR3 loop reads CASSFPASGDTQYF. The CDR3 coding sequence is TGTGCCAGCAGCTTTCCGGCTAGCGGGGATACGCAGTATTTT. Full variable domain (outside the CDR3, taken from reference TRBV7-2 and TRBJ2-3): GAGVSQSPSNKVTEKGKDVELRCDPISGHTALYWYRQSLGQGLEFLIYFQGNSAPDKSGLPSDRFSAERTGGSVSTLTIQRTQQEDSAVYLCASSFPASGDTQYFGPGTRLTVL.

This clone was seen once. V and J are TRBV5-1 and TRBJ2-5; either TRBD1 or TRBD2 may fit D (5 bases each). V lost 0 bases and J lost 5, with 11 bases in between. The CDR3 runs to 14 residues. Germline values: CDR1 SGHRS, CDR2 YFSETQ. The CDR3 region is CASSLDRRYETQYF. CDR3 DNA sequence: TGCGCCAGCAGCTTGGACAGGAGGTACGAGACCCAGTACTTC. The whole variable domain, filled in from reference TRBV5-1 and TRBJ2-5, reads KAGVTQTPRYLIKTRGQQVTLSCSPISGHRSVSWYQQTPGQGLQFLFEYFSETQRNKGNFPGRFSGRQFSNSRSEMNVSTLELGDSALYLCASSLDRRYETQYFGPGTRLLVL.

The chain employs TRBV7-8 and TRBJ1-5, with D possibly matching TRBD1 (6 bases). Germline lookup yields CDR1 SGHVS and CDR2 FQNEAQ. This CDR3 spans 15 amino acids. Trimming pared 1 base from V and 6 bases from J, leaving 13 bases between. The CDR3 loop is CASSLGRGLGQPQHF. The CDR3 DNA is TGTGCCAGCAGCTTAGGCAGGGGACTCGGTCAGCCCCAGCATTTT.

The V call is TRBV9, the J call TRBJ1-6; 8 positions agree with TRBD1. CDR3 size: 16 residues. Germline CDR1 is SGDLS and CDR2 is YYNGEE. V shed 4 bases and J 0 bases; nucleotides not matched to a gene: 3. CDR3 region: CASSSGGYSYNSPLHF. The CDR3 DNA is TGTGCCAGCAGCTCAGGGGGCTACTCCTATAATTCACCCCTCCACTTT.

This chain links TRBV14 with TRBJ2-7; 8 nucleotides match TRBD1. Germline values: CDR1 SGHDN, CDR2 FVKESK. Losses at the gene ends were 4 bases for V and 3 bases for J; bases not matched to a gene: 5. The CDR3 covers 14 residues. The CDR3: CASSRDGQGYEQYF. CDR3 bases: TGTGCCAGCAGCCGAGACGGACAGGGCTACGAGCAGTACTTC.

This sequence joins TRBV2 and TRBJ2-3; 9 bases are shared with TRBD1. V was clipped by 5 bases and J by 1 base; unmatched bases: 4. Looked up from germline, CDR1 is SNHLY and CDR2 is FYNNEI. The CDR3 runs to 15 residues. CDR3 sequence: CASSLQGAGTDTQYF. DNA of the CDR3: TGTGCCAGCAGTTTACAGGGGGCGGGCACAGATACGCAGTATTTT.

The rearrangement links TRBV6-5 to TRBJ1-6; perhaps TRBD1 as D (5 bases). Trimming took 1 base from V and 13 from J, leaving 14 bases between them. The length of the CDR3 is 14 residues. The germline gives CDR1 MNHEY, CDR2 SVGAGI. The DNA of the CDR3 is TGTGCCAGCAGTTACTTCGGGCAGGGAACCCCCCTCCACTTT. It translates to CASSYFGQGTPLHF.